This TCR beta chain was sequenced for a study of CD8 T cells in Susac syndrome. Whole-study results and caveats: Total CD8+ repertoires held more than 15 Susac-specific public clones, while CD8+ TEMRA repertoires held several.

Reverse transcription of about 0.45 to 1 ug RNA was performed with random hexamers. An immunoSEQ multiplex PCR generated amplified TCR beta CDR3 products spanning 54 Vbeta and 13 Jbeta. TCRdb re-analysed the immunoSEQ multiplex PCR reads in MiXCR, keeping a single row per CDR3 protein. There are 95,000 to 150,000 distinct CDR3 sequences in the sample; about 93% occur only once, and about 0.28% lies in the top ten. Regarding this clonotype: Its specificity is not known.

The CDR3 sequence is 15 residues long. The germline V and J ends were trimmed by 2 bases and 10 bases, with 18 bases remaining between them. Germline CDR1 MNHEY, CDR2 SVGEGT. The chain uses TRBV6-2 or TRBV6-3 and TRBJ2-1, with D perhaps TRBD2 (5 bases). Sequences were obtained from CD8+ T cells from PBMCs. This clonotype originated in a human donor with Susac syndrome. The CDR3 loop is CASSYEFGESGEQFF. DNA of the CDR3: TGTGCCAGCAGTTACGAATTCGGGGAATCAGGCGAGCAGTTCTTC.